Shown below are 23 T cell receptor beta chains from a single sample sequenced in a study of blood T cell repertoires in COVID-19. Clones were read by immunoSEQ multiplex PCR, and TCRdb kept only the in-frame ones, dropping some. There are 140,000 to 150,000 clones in the sample; more than 75% occur only once, and about 1.2% lies in the top ten. Specimen: PBMCs or T cells enriched from blood (not recorded which). These receptors were taken from a woman aged 25-40 years with acute COVID-19.

The chain links TRBV6-1 to TRBJ1-1, with D perhaps TRBD1 (5 bases). Trimming pared 3 bases from V and 0 bases from J, leaving 14 bases between. The CDR3 length is 16 residues. Germline V gene lookup returns CDR1 MNHNS and CDR2 SASEGT. CDR3 amino acids: CASSDAWGPLNTEAFF. In nucleotides, the CDR3 is TGTGCCAGCAGTGATGCCTGGGGCCCCCTGAACACTGAAGCTTTCTTT.

The gene calls are TRBV28 and TRBJ2-7, with D possibly TRBD2 on 7 matching bases. The V gene's germline CDR1 is MDHEN and CDR2 SYDVKM. This CDR3 has 16 amino acids. V was cut by 7 bases and J by 3 bases, with 22 bases left in between. CDR3 DNA: TGTGCCAGCACCCCACGGGGGGCAGGGCTAATCTACGAGCAGTACTTC. This encodes CASTPRGAGLIYEQYF.

Note on this clone: A read error may account for a junction end that differs from germline. The chain couples TRBV12-3 or TRBV12-4 to TRBJ1-2; D unresolved. This CDR3 contains 10 residues. Here the CDR3 reads CASASQAYAF. CDR3 in DNA: TGTGCCAGCGCCAGCCAGGCCTACGCCTTC.

This clone was counted a single time. The chain's CDR3 is CATSDPAGGSEQFF. In DNA form, the CDR3 reads TGTGCCACCAGTGATCCCGCGGGAGGGAGTGAGCAGTTCTTC. The rearrangement links TRBV24-1 to TRBJ2-1, with TRBD2 matching 9 bases. This CDR3 comprises 14 residues. CDR1 and CDR2 from the germline V gene are KGHDR and SFDVKD. V gave up 3 bases and J gave up 9 bases; unmatched junction bases: 5.

This clone was counted once. The chain joins TRBV18 to TRBJ2-5; 8 nucleotides match TRBD1. V shed 1 base and J 4 bases; nucleotides not matched to a gene: 2. CDR1 is KGHSH, CDR2 LQKENI, per germline. CDR3 length: 14 residues. As DNA, the CDR3 is TGTGCCAGCTCACCACTAGGACAGGGAGAGACCCAGTACTTC. This translates into CASSPLGQGETQYF.

The chain employs TRBV5-4 and TRBJ1-4; D ambiguous. The length of the CDR3 is 15 residues. The V gene's germline CDR1 is SGHNT and CDR2 YYREEE (reference sequence). The V gene lost 0 bases and the J gene lost 3 bases, with 9 bases spanning the gap. CDR3 sequence: CASSLGASANEKLFF. The DNA of the CDR3 is TGTGCCAGCAGCTTGGGGGCGTCGGCTAATGAAAAACTGTTTTTT.

V and J are TRBV6-2 or TRBV6-3 and TRBJ2-7; 9 bases agree with TRBD2. Germline CDR1 and CDR2: MNHEY and SVGEGT. This CDR3 has 14 amino acids. V shed 6 bases, J shed 3 bases, and the junction held 6 bases outside the gene matches. The CDR3 DNA sequence: TGTGCCAGCAGCTTTTTTAGCGGGGGCTACGAGCAGTACTTC. This encodes CASSFFSGGYEQYF.

The gene calls are TRBV28 and TRBJ1-6; 9 nucleotides agree with TRBD1. There are 13 residues in the CDR3. With 9 bases clipped from V and 6 bases from J, the junction kept 3 bases outside the gene matches. The germline V gene encodes CDR1 MDHEN and CDR2 SYDVKM. The CDR3 coding sequence is TGTGCCAGTGGGGACAGGGCTAATTCACCCCTCCACTTT. Translation: CASGDRANSPLHF.

The chain has TRBV6-5 and TRBJ1-1, with 7 bases identical to TRBD1. The length of the CDR3 is 13 residues. The V gene end was trimmed by 5 bases and the J gene end by 4 bases; junction bases not matched to a gene: 4. Germline values: CDR1 MNHEY, CDR2 SVGAGI. The DNA of the CDR3 is TGTGCCAGCAGTCGACAGGGTGGCACTGAAGCTTTCTTT. Translated, it gives CASSRQGGTEAFF.

The DNA of the CDR3 is TGTGCCGGCCAGAAGGACAGAGACGGACAGCCCCAGCATTTT. This gives the protein CAGQKDRDGQPQHF. The rearrangement joins TRBV6-4 to TRBJ1-5; D is perhaps TRBD1 (6 bases). With 11 bases removed from V and 7 bases from J, the gap between germline ends came to 21 bases. The CDR3 is made up of 14 amino acids. From germline, CDR1 is MRHNA and CDR2 SNTAGT.

This clone has only a few counts. This rearrangement joins TRBV11-2 to TRBJ2-5; possible D gene TRBD1, 6 bases. Trimming took 1 base from V and 5 from J, leaving 14 bases between them. The germline gives CDR1 SGHAT, CDR2 FQNNGV. The CDR3 runs 15 residues. The chain's CDR3 is CASSLVGGAQETQYF. CDR3 coding DNA: TGTGCCAGCAGCTTAGTTGGGGGCGCCCAGGAGACCCAGTACTTC.

The V gene is TRBV19, the J gene TRBJ1-2; 7 bases line up with TRBD1. CDR3 size: 15 residues. The germline CDR1 and CDR2 sequences are LNHDA and SQIVND (reference sequence). V lost 6 bases to trimming and J lost 0 bases; unmatched junction nucleotides: 7. As DNA, the CDR3 is TGTGCCAGTAGCCTACAGGGGCAGGCTAACTATGGCTACACCTTC. Protein product: CASSLQGQANYGYTF.

The chain links TRBV11-2 to TRBJ2-1; 8 nucleotides agree with TRBD1. V trimming: 0 bases; J trimming: 4 bases; junction bases outside the gene matches: 2. Germline loops: CDR1 SGHAT, CDR2 FQNNGV. The CDR3 loop spans 15 amino acids. The CDR3: CASSLDGDRYNEQFF. In DNA form, the CDR3 reads TGTGCCAGCAGCTTAGATGGGGACAGGTACAATGAGCAGTTCTTC.

The rearrangement links TRBV28 to TRBJ2-7, with 7 bases aligning to TRBD1. Germline lookup yields CDR1 MDHEN and CDR2 SYDVKM. J lost 9 bases, V lost 3 bases, and 11 bases had no gene match. CDR3 length: 14 amino acids. CDR3 bases: TGTGCCAGCAGTTTTTCGTACAGGGGAGTCGGGCAGTACTTC. It yields the protein CASSFSYRGVGQYF.

This sequence joins TRBV18 and TRBJ2-1; TRBD1 matches at 11 bases. Losses at the gene ends were 5 bases for V and 7 bases for J; bases not matched to a gene: 7. Per germline, CDR1 KGHSH and CDR2 LQKENI. The length of the CDR3 is 15 residues. The CDR3 sequence: CASSKRTGGENEQFF. CDR3 sequence (DNA): TGTGCCAGCTCAAAACGGACAGGGGGCGAGAATGAGCAGTTCTTC. Filled out from reference TRBV18 and TRBJ2-1, the complete variable domain reads NAGVMQNPRHLVRRRGQEARLRCSPMKGHSHVYWYRQLPEEGLKFMVYLQKENIIDESGMPKERFSAEFPKEGPSILRIQQVVRGDSAAYFCASSKRTGGENEQFFGPGTRLTVL.

V gene TRBV18 combines with J gene TRBJ2-7; 7 nucleotides agree with TRBD2. The CDR3 contains 15 residues. The germline V gene encodes CDR1 KGHSH and CDR2 LQKENI. The junction had 2 bases not matched to a gene; V was cut back by 0 bases and J by 0 bases. CDR3 in DNA: TGTGCCAGCTCACCACCAGGCGGGAGCTCCTACGAGCAGTACTTC. Encoded protein: CASSPPGGSSYEQYF.

The chain employs TRBV15 and TRBJ2-7; 10 bases line up with TRBD1. J was trimmed by 5 bases and V by 4 bases; bases with no gene match: 5. This CDR3 is built from 14 residues. CDR1 and CDR2 (germline): LNHNV, YYDKDF (reference sequence). As DNA, the CDR3 is TGTGCCACCAGCACCGGGACAGGGGCGAACGAGCAGTACTTC. This encodes CATSTGTGANEQYF. Using reference TRBV15 and TRBJ2-7 for the parts outside the CDR3, the full variable domain is DAMVIQNPRYQVTQFGKPVTLSCSQTLNHNVMYWYQQKSSQAPKLLFHYYDKDFNNEADTPDNFQSRRPNTSFCFLDIRSPGLGDTAMYLCATSTGTGANEQYFGPGTRLTVT.

This chain connects TRBV11-2 to TRBJ1-2, with a weak D call TRBD1 (5 bases). The germline V and J ends were trimmed by 2 bases and 5 bases, with 12 bases remaining between them. The CDR3 runs to 14 residues. CDR1 is SGHAT, CDR2 FQNNGV, per germline. The CDR3 nucleotides read TGTGCCAGCAGCTTATCCGACCGACAGTATGGCTACACCTTC. Translated, it gives CASSLSDRQYGYTF.

The chain links TRBV15 to TRBJ2-4; 8 bases fit TRBD1. Germline V gene data show CDR1 as LNHNV and CDR2 as YYDKDF (reference sequence). The CDR3 has 15 amino acids. Germline trimming cut 2 bases from V and 7 bases from J; bases unmatched to any gene: 7. CDR3 nucleotide sequence: TGTGCCACCAGCAGACAGGGGGCATGGGGGAACATTCAGTACTTC. Its protein is CATSRQGAWGNIQYF.

The gene calls are TRBV7-2 and TRBJ1-2; D is undetermined. Germline assignment: CDR1 SGHTA and CDR2 FQGNSA. The CDR3 has 13 amino acids. V shed 3 bases and J shed 7 bases, with 12 bases lying between them. CDR3 DNA: TGTGCCAGCAGCTTCCAGGAACTCCGTGGCTACACCTTC. It codes for CASSFQELRGYTF.

The rearrangement uses TRBV28 and TRBJ1-2; D possibly corresponds to TRBD1 (5 bases). From germline, CDR1 is MDHEN and CDR2 SYDVKM. The length of the CDR3 is 12 residues. Trimming left V 5 bases short and J 8 bases short, with 12 bases between. The CDR3 is CASSPGNRGYTF. The CDR3 nucleotides read TGTGCCAGCAGTCCCGGAAACAGGGGCTACACCTTC.

This clone came up once. The chain is built from TRBV28 and TRBJ1-4; D gene ambiguous. Trimming stripped 8 bases from V and 0 bases from J, with 4 bases between. From germline, CDR1 is MDHEN and CDR2 SYDVKM. The CDR3 runs 12 residues. CDR3 nucleotide sequence: TGTGCCAGCTCCTCAACTAATGAAAAACTGTTTTTT. It yields the protein CASSSTNEKLFF.

This clone was seen just once. V and J are TRBV11-2 and TRBJ1-1; 9 bases fit TRBD1. CDR3 length: 14 amino acids. V lost 8 bases, J lost 1 base, and 5 bases stayed unmatched. The V gene's germline CDR1 is SGHAT and CDR2 FQNNGV. This CDR3 reads CASGGQGSNTEAFF. CDR3 sequence (DNA): TGTGCCAGCGGGGGACAGGGATCGAACACTGAAGCTTTCTTT.